This T cell receptor beta chain emerged from a study of blood T cell repertoires in COVID-19. Study in general: Collection of acute and convalescent COVID-19 samples took place in the United States, Italy and Spain.

CDR1 is MNHEY and CDR2 is SVGAGI in the germline V gene. The CDR3 is made up of 14 amino acids. The V gene lost 6 bases and the J gene lost 4 bases, with 15 bases spanning the gap. As originally analysed: By means of reference gene primer amplification, nucleated cell counts were estimated. Sequencing used immunoSEQ multiplex PCR; TCRdb keeps in-frame clones, though not all of them. V, J and clone size derive from that table, while D and trimming were established from the DNA sequence. The profile covers about 360,000 clones, with about 80% appearing a single time and around 1% taken by the ten largest.

The source is a human donor with acute or convalescent COVID-19. The donor label of this sample is uncertain. The chain recombines TRBV6-5 with TRBJ1-1, with D perhaps matching TRBD1 (6 bases). Sequencing was performed on peripheral blood. CDR3 DNA: TGTGCCAGCAGGAAACAGGGTTGGGGCACTGAAGCTTTCTTT. Protein sequence: CASRKQGWGTEAFF.